This TCR beta chain was documented in a study of T cell repertoires in cytomegalovirus infection. Per germline, CDR1 MNHNY and CDR2 SVGAGI (reference sequence). The CDR3 totals 21 residues. V lost 0 bases and J 4 bases, leaving 28 bases between the germline ends. TCRdb reprocessed the reads via MiXCR and lists one record per CDR3 protein. The sample yields nearly 450,000 distinct CDR3 sequences, approximately 31% seen once. The sequence was collected from a human donor in good health (CMV status not recorded). Some clones in this sample may be carry-over from other donors' samples. Input material: PBMCs. This chain connects TRBV6-6 to TRBJ2-4; the D call may be TRBD1 or TRBD2 (5 bases each). CDR3 in amino acids: CASSYSAGIQTKWGEKNIQYF. The CDR3 DNA reads TGTGCCAGCAGTTACTCGGCGGGTATACAGACGAAATGGGGCGAAAAAAACATTCAGTACTTC.